Each of the 22 T cell receptor beta chains below was sequenced from the same sample in a study of T cells in Graves' hyperthyroidism and ophthalmopathy. RNA transcripts provided the source from which TCR beta CDR3 regions were amplified. The HTBI primer set drove a first-round RT-PCR of the TCR CDR3. TCRdb independently ran MiXCR on the multiplex PCR reads; one entry per CDR3 protein. This sample carries about 300,000 distinct CDR3 sequences, 13% of them seen once, and the ten largest clones take more than 7.5%. Sequencing was performed on blood. These receptors were obtained from a woman in her 30s with Graves' hyperthyroidism that later progressed to Graves' ophthalmopathy.

This clonotype was detected many times. The V call is TRBV5-1, the J call TRBJ2-2; 7 bases are a match to TRBD2. CDR1 and CDR2 from the germline V gene are SGHRS and YFSETQ. The V segment lost 2 bases and the J segment 2 bases; nucleotides outside the gene matches: 3. CDR3 length: 15 amino acids. This CDR3 reads CASSFGTTNTGELFF. The CDR3 DNA is TGCGCCAGCAGCTTCGGGACTACAAACACCGGGGAGCTGTTTTTT.

This clonotype was recorded many times. The rearrangement uses TRBV4-3 and TRBJ2-1; D gene uncertain. This CDR3 contains 15 residues. CDR1 is LGHNA, CDR2 YSLEER, per germline. Trimming removed 0 bases at V and 8 bases at J, with 14 bases between. CDR3 protein: CASSQDRMYGDEQFF. The DNA for the CDR3 is TGCGCCAGCAGCCAAGATCGGATGTACGGCGATGAGCAGTTCTTC.

The genes are TRBV28 and TRBJ2-7; 7 bases line up with TRBD2. Germline CDR1 and CDR2: MDHEN and SYDVKM. This CDR3 comprises 13 residues. V shed 7 bases and J 0 bases; nucleotides not matched to a gene: 3. The CDR3 loop reads CASMGGSSYEQYF. DNA for the CDR3: TGTGCCAGCATGGGAGGGAGCTCCTACGAGCAGTACTTC.

This clonotype was recorded many times. This sequence joins TRBV12-3 or TRBV12-4 and TRBJ2-7, with D hard to call. The V end lost 8 bases, the J end lost 2 bases, and 16 bases lay between the germline ends. The CDR3 consists of 14 residues. CDR3 loop: CASAAPSEPYEQYF. CDR3 DNA sequence: TGTGCCAGCGCAGCGCCCTCAGAACCCTACGAGCAGTACTTC.

This clonotype showed up many times. J is TRBJ2-7 and V is TRBV6-2 or TRBV6-3; D is undetermined. Looked up from germline, CDR1 is MNHEY and CDR2 is SVGEGT. V was shortened by 5 bases and J by 1 base, with 9 bases between the two germline ends. This CDR3 region has 13 residues. The chain's CDR3 is CASSRHQSYEQYF. In nucleotides, the CDR3 is TGTGCCAGCAGTCGCCACCAGTCCTACGAGCAGTACTTC.

In this sample, this clonotype turned up a few times. The genes are TRBV19 and TRBJ1-4; D is ambiguous. V lost 7 bases and J lost 8, with 14 bases in between. The CDR3 contains 13 residues. Germline values: CDR1 LNHDA, CDR2 SQIVND (reference sequence). CDR3 sequence reads: CASTRWMGEKLFF. Here the CDR3 DNA reads TGTGCCAGTACCCGGTGGATGGGGGAAAAACTGTTTTTT.

The V and J genes are TRBV5-8 and TRBJ2-1; possibly TRBD1 for D (5 bases). The V end was cut by 0 bases, the J end by 8 bases, with 12 bases between. This CDR3 comprises 14 residues. Germline lookup yields CDR1 SGHTS and CDR2 YDEGEE. CDR3 DNA sequence: TGTGCCAGCAGCTTGGTCTCCCAGGGCGATGAGCAGTTCTTC. Protein product: CASSLVSQGDEQFF.

V is TRBV6-1 and J is TRBJ2-2, with D uncertain. The CDR3 length is 15 residues. Trimming removed 2 bases at V and 3 bases at J, with 10 bases between. CDR1 is MNHNS, CDR2 SASEGT, per germline. The CDR3 region has the DNA TGTGCCAGCAGTGAATTCTATAGGGACACCGGGGAGCTGTTTTTT. Amino acids: CASSEFYRDTGELFF.

Many counts were recorded for this clonotype. The rearrangement uses TRBV12-3 or TRBV12-4 and TRBJ2-1; D might be TRBD1 or TRBD2, each matching 5 bases. The CDR3 is 17 residues long. Trimming removed 0 bases at V and 4 bases at J, with 16 bases between. The CDR3 spells CASSLAGPPSLYNEQFF. As DNA, the CDR3 is TGTGCCAGCAGTTTAGCGGGACCACCGTCCCTATACAATGAGCAGTTCTTC.

This clonotype was found many times. The chain employs TRBV28 and TRBJ1-2, with TRBD1 matching over 11 bases. V shed 6 bases, J shed 2 bases, and the junction held 8 bases outside the gene matches. The CDR3 loop spans 16 amino acids. Germline V CDR1 and CDR2: MDHEN, SYDVKM. The CDR3: CASRSGGQGVNYGYTF. CDR3 in DNA: TGTGCCAGCAGGAGCGGGGGACAGGGGGTCAACTATGGCTACACCTTC.

This clonotype was recorded only once. A much bigger clone sits one base away, suggesting this may be a read error. V usage is TRBV6-1 and J usage is TRBJ2-7; D gene unclear. Trimming left V 3 bases short and J 2 bases short, with 11 bases between. CDR1 MNHNS and CDR2 SASEGT come from the germline V gene. This CDR3 spans 14 amino acids. CDR3 sequence: CASSEVGHPYEQYF. The CDR3 DNA follows: TGTGCCAGCAGTGAGGTAGGCCACCCCTACGAGCAGTACTTC.

This clonotype was picked up many times. This chain uses TRBV6-1 with TRBJ2-1; TRBD2 matches 7 bases. Germline V gene lookup returns CDR1 MNHNS and CDR2 SASEGT. J gave up 7 bases and V 5 bases, and 11 bases lay outside the gene matches. The CDR3 runs 15 residues. CDR3 coding DNA: TGTGCCAGCAGTCCCCTCGGGGGGAGTCTGAATGAGCAGTTCTTC. It translates to CASSPLGGSLNEQFF.

This clonotype showed up many times. V is TRBV7-9 and J is TRBJ2-6; weak D call: TRBD1 (6 bases). CDR1 SEHNR and CDR2 FQNEAQ come from the germline V gene (reference sequence). The CDR3 covers 20 residues. The germline V and J ends were trimmed by 5 bases and 2 bases, with 25 bases remaining between them. This CDR3 reads CASSPGPGHTSATGANVLTF. The DNA for the CDR3 is TGTGCCAGCAGCCCAGGGCCGGGACACACATCGGCGACTGGGGCCAACGTCCTGACTTTC.

This rearrangement joins TRBV28 to TRBJ1-5; D is unresolved. Germline CDR1 is MDHEN and CDR2 is SYDVKM. The CDR3 loop spans 15 amino acids. V lost 3 bases, J lost 6 bases, and 15 bases lay in between. CDR3 DNA sequence: TGTGCCAGCAGTTTCCCTACCTTTTGCGGTCAGCCCCAGCATTTT. Amino acid sequence: CASSFPTFCGQPQHF.

In its sample, this clonotype was seen many times. The V gene is TRBV7-6, the J gene TRBJ2-5; the D gene is possibly TRBD1 (5 bases). This CDR3 has 16 residues. Per the germline V gene, CDR1 is SGHVS and CDR2 is FNYEAQ. V gave up 2 bases and J gave up 1 base, with 14 bases separating them. In DNA, the CDR3 is TGTGCCAGCAGCTTAAGGGGAACCACCTCCCAAGAGACCCAGTACTTC. Residues: CASSLRGTTSQETQYF.

This clonotype was recorded many times. The rearrangement joins TRBV5-1 to TRBJ2-7, with a weak D call TRBD2 (5 bases). V lost 2 bases and J 5 bases, leaving 11 bases between the germline ends. The CDR3 is 13 amino acids. The germline V gene encodes CDR1 SGHRS and CDR2 YFSETQ. CDR3 region: CASSLSGWDEQYF. The CDR3 region has the DNA TGCGCCAGCAGCTTATCGGGGTGGGACGAGCAGTACTTC. Supplemented by reference TRBV5-1 and TRBJ2-7, the full variable domain reads KAGVTQTPRYLIKTRGQQVTLSCSPISGHRSVSWYQQTPGQGLQFLFEYFSETQRNKGNFPGRFSGRQFSNSRSEMNVSTLELGDSALYLCASSLSGWDEQYFGPGTRLTVT.

This clonotype was picked up many times. This chain joins TRBV12-3 or TRBV12-4 and TRBJ1-5, with no clear D. This CDR3 is built from 13 residues. V was pared by 9 bases and J by 7 bases, with 16 bases between. CDR3 region: CASKAGSGQPQHF. CDR3 bases: TGTGCCAGTAAGGCGGGGTCGGGACAGCCCCAGCATTTT.

This clonotype was observed a few times. V usage is TRBV7-9 and J usage is TRBJ2-6, with D hard to call. CDR1 SEHNR and CDR2 FQNEAQ come from the germline V gene (reference sequence). The ends were cut back, 5 bases at V and 3 bases at J, with 11 bases in the middle. This CDR3 is built from 15 residues. CDR3 amino acids: CASSPGQVGANVLTF. The DNA for the CDR3 is TGTGCCAGCAGCCCCGGCCAGGTTGGGGCCAACGTCCTGACTTTC.

This clonotype was seen at least ten times. This sequence joins TRBV7-9 and TRBJ2-1; TRBD1 matches 9 bases. The CDR3 has 15 amino acids. Germline V gene data show CDR1 as SEHNR and CDR2 as FQNEAQ (reference sequence). J was trimmed by 5 bases and V by 0 bases; bases with no gene match: 2. DNA for the CDR3: TGTGCCAGCAGCTTAGCTGGGGACAGGGACAATGAGCAGTTCTTC. This gives the protein CASSLAGDRDNEQFF.

This clonotype was counted a few times. This could be a read error, since a much larger clone is one nucleotide away. The CDR3 sequence: CASAKPGQMNTEAFF. In DNA form, the CDR3 reads TGTGCCAGCGCGAAGCCGGGACAAATGAACACTGAAGCTTTCTTT. The J gene is TRBJ1-1, the V gene TRBV2; possibly TRBD1 for D (6 bases). Trimming took 8 bases from V and 0 from J, leaving 16 bases between them. Germline assignment: CDR1 SNHLY and CDR2 FYNNEI. The CDR3 is 15 amino acids.

The chain couples TRBV10-3 to TRBJ1-2; D is undetermined. With 4 bases removed from V and 7 bases from J, the gap between germline ends came to 7 bases. The V gene's germline CDR1 is ENHRY and CDR2 SYGVKD. This CDR3 region has 11 residues. The CDR3 spells CAISGSTGYTF. CDR3 in DNA: TGTGCCATCAGTGGAAGTACTGGCTACACCTTC.

This clonotype was recorded many times. This chain connects TRBV27 to TRBJ2-7; 7 bases are a match to TRBD1. This CDR3 has 14 residues. The ends lost 3 bases at V and 1 base at J; junction bases unmatched: 3. Germline V gene lookup returns CDR1 MNHEY and CDR2 SMNVEV (reference sequence). Written as DNA, the CDR3 is TGTGCCAGCAGTTTCGACAGGGCGTCCTACGAGCAGTACTTC. Its translation is CASSFDRASYEQYF.